This TCR beta chain was sequenced during a study of cytomegalovirus exposure and HLA in healthy donors. Data came from immunoSEQ multiplex PCR; TCRdb stores just in-frame clones and leaves some out. The sample shows 120,000 or so clones, approximately 88% of them seen only once. CDR3 length: 14 amino acids. The V gene's germline CDR1 is LNHDA and CDR2 SQIVND (reference sequence). V lost 0 bases and J 5 bases, leaving 10 bases between the germline ends. The sample taken for sequencing was PBMCs. The sequence was collected from a woman aged 18 to 35 in good health and CMV-seronegative. V gene TRBV19 combines with J gene TRBJ1-2; D not certain. DNA for the CDR3: TGTGCCAGTAGTATAGAGAGGGATCCTTATGGCTACACCTTC. Translated: CASSIERDPYGYTF.